Below, 3 T cell receptor beta chains from the same sample are listed, as sequenced in a study of early T cells in non-severe SARS-CoV-2 infection. TCRdb re-analysed the 5' RACE reads in MiXCR, keeping a single row per CDR3 protein. The top ten hold around 2.8% of the sample, which has 40,000 to 60,000 distinct CDR3 sequences, around 6.5% seen once. The specimen comprised whole blood, sampled at baseline. Source of these receptors: an adult who was a healthcare worker with PCR-confirmed SARS-CoV-2 infection or an uninfected control (not recorded which).

The table lists this clonotype with many counts. The rearrangement links TRBV11-2 to TRBJ2-5; the D gene could be TRBD1 or TRBD2 (6 bases each). Between the trimmed V and J ends, which lost 6 bases and 1 base, there was a span of 15 bases. The CDR3 loop spans 15 amino acids. The V gene's germline CDR1 is SGHAT and CDR2 FQNNGV. CDR3 in amino acids: CASSYGGTSQETQYF. The DNA for the CDR3 is TGTGCCAGCAGTTACGGCGGGACAAGCCAAGAGACCCAGTACTTC.

A note on this clonotype: A much larger clone sits a single nucleotide away, making a read error possible. The V call is TRBV6-5, the J call TRBJ2-7; D not certain. There are 13 residues in the CDR3. Germline assignment: CDR1 MNHEY and CDR2 SVGAGI. The CDR3 sequence is CAIAVGPRYEQCF. In DNA, the CDR3 is TGTGCCATCGCCGTAGGGCCTAGGTACGAGCAGTGCTTC.

Ten or more counts support this clonotype. V is TRBV12-3 or TRBV12-4 and J is TRBJ1-2; tentatively, D is TRBD1 (6 bases). This CDR3 has 15 amino acids. With 1 base removed from V and 4 bases from J, the gap between germline ends came to 13 bases. The CDR3 region has the DNA TGTGCCAGCAGTTTAGGGGGGCTCCCTTTCTATGGCTACACCTTC. It encodes CASSLGGLPFYGYTF.